These T cell receptor beta chains were read from a single sample in a study of T cell responses to AZD1222 COVID-19 vaccine. Produced via immunoSEQ multiplex PCR; TCRdb's table is partial and in-frame only. Here the sample spans around 270,000 clones, around 93% being singletons. Specimen: peripheral blood, collected 28 days after the second AZD1222 dose. Receptors were obtained from an adult who received the AZD1222 COVID-19 vaccine. Both conserved end residues are part of each CDR3. A D gene is named only where the DNA matches it firmly. Rows may omit the clone size; those that give it use once, few, many or a size class.

TRBD2 | TRBJ2-7 | TRBV18 | NA | TGTGCCAGCTCACCAACCGGGGGACTAGGTGGGGTCGAGCAGTACTTC | CASSPTGGLGGVEQYF
NA | TRBJ2-5 | TRBV3-1/TRBV3-2 | NA | TGTGCCAGCAGCCAAGATCTCGCGGAGACCCAGTACTTC | CASSQDLAETQYF
NA | TRBJ1-5 | TRBV9 | NA | TGTGCCAGCAGCTCGAGAGGAGAAGGGGATCAGCCCCAGCATTTT | CASSSRGEGDQPQHF
TRBD1 | TRBJ2-7 | TRBV5-1 | NA | TGCGCCAGCAGCTACCCCGGGACAGGGGGTGAGCAGTACTTC | CASSYPGTGGEQYF
NA | TRBJ2-1 | TRBV6-5 | NA | TGTGCCAGCAGAGGGAAACGAGGTGAGCAGTTCTTC | CASRGKRGEQFF
NA | TRBJ1-6 | TRBV2 | NA | TGTGCCAGCAGCCTGACAGGAATAAATTCACCCCTCCACTTT | CASSLTGINSPLHF
NA | TRBJ2-3 | TRBV10-3 | NA | TGTGCCACCTCCCCGGGAGATACGCAGTATTTT | CATSPGDTQYF
NA | TRBJ1-2 | TRBV6-5 | NA | TGTGCCAGCCTAAGGGGCCAAATAGGCTATGGCTACACCTTC | CASLRGQIGYGYTF
NA | TRBJ1-4 | TRBV15 | NA | TGTGCCACCAGCAGAGAGGAGACAGCCGGAAAACTGTTTTTT | CATSREETAGKLFF
NA | TRBJ2-7 | TRBV28 | NA | TGTGCCAGCAGTTTAGAGGGGTCCGCCTACGAGCAGTACTTC | CASSLEGSAYEQYF
NA | TRBJ1-4 | TRBV19 | NA | TGTGCCACCACCTCGGGAGGAACTAATGAAAAACTGTTTTTT | CATTSGGTNEKLFF
NA | TRBJ1-6 | TRBV7-3 | NA | TGTGCCAGCAGCTTCTATAATTCACCCCTCCACTTT | CASSFYNSPLHF
TRBD1 | TRBJ1-1 | TRBV28 | NA | TGTGCCAGCAGTTTATCCTTAACCGGGACAGGGGGCCACACTGAAGCTTTCTTT | CASSLSLTGTGGHTEAFF
TRBD2 | TRBJ2-7 | TRBV4-2 | NA | TGTGCCAGCAGCCAAGAATCGAAAAGGGGACTAGCGGGGATCACCTACGAGCAGTACTTC | CASSQESKRGLAGITYEQYF
NA | TRBJ2-1 | TRBV7-2 | NA | TGTGCCAGCAGCTTAGGGCTAGTGCACAATGAGCAGTTCTTC | CASSLGLVHNEQFF
TRBD1 | TRBJ2-1 | TRBV25-1 | few | TGTGCCAGCCGATCGGACAGGGATAACAATGAGCAGTTCTTC | CASRSDRDNNEQFF
NA | TRBJ2-7 | TRBV30 | NA | TGTGCCTGGTCCCAGGGGTCTTTCTCCTACGAGCAGTACTTC | CAWSQGSFSYEQYF
TRBD2 | TRBJ2-5 | TRBV7-6 | NA | TGTGCCAGCAGCTTAGGGCTAGCGGGAGTAGGAGAGACCCAGTACTTC | CASSLGLAGVGETQYF
NA | TRBJ2-7 | TRBV5-1 | NA | TGCGCCAGCAGTCTGCGCGGGGCTATGTCCTACGAGCAGTACTTC | CASSLRGAMSYEQYF
NA | TRBJ2-7 | TRBV5-5 | NA | TGTGCCAGCAGCTTAGGTATAGGGGGCTCCTACGAGCAGTACTTC | CASSLGIGGSYEQYF
NA | TRBJ2-7 | TRBV10-3 | NA | TGTGCCACTACGGACAGAGGGGACATTAACTCCTACGAGCAGTACTTC | CATTDRGDINSYEQYF
TRBD1 | TRBJ1-1 | TRBV4-3 | NA | TGCGCCAGCAGCCAATCGACAGGGATGAACACTGAAGCTTTCTTT | CASSQSTGMNTEAFF
TRBD1 | TRBJ1-4 | TRBV7-8 | once | TGTGCCAGCAGCTTAGGGTTTGGGACAGGGAAGTTTTTT | CASSLGFGTGKFF
NA | TRBJ1-2 | TRBV28 | NA | TGTGCCAGCAGAGGACAGTCTAACTATGGCTACACCTTC | CASRGQSNYGYTF
TRBD2 | TRBJ2-7 | TRBV15 | NA | TGTGCCACCAGCAGAGCGAGGACTAGCGGGACCGGCGAGCAGTACTTC | CATSRARTSGTGEQYF
NA | TRBJ2-1 | TRBV5-1 | NA | TGCGCCAGCAGCTCCACCTCCGTGGATGAGCAGTTCTTC | CASSSTSVDEQFF
NA | TRBJ1-1 | TRBV9 | NA | TGTGCCAGCAGCCCGGGGACACCCCACCCGTACTTT | CASSPGTPHPYF
NA | TRBJ2-7 | TRBV9 | NA | TGTGCCAGCAGCGTAGGGGGAACCGGGACGAAGGAGGAGCAGTACTTC | CASSVGGTGTKEEQYF
TRBD1 | TRBJ1-5 | TRBV7-8 | NA | TGTGCCAGCAGCCGAGCCTCCAGGGGGAGCAATCAGCCCCAGCATTTT | CASSRASRGSNQPQHF
NA | TRBJ1-2 | TRBV6-5 | NA | TGTGCCAGCATCGACCCCCACTATGGCTACACCTTC | CASIDPHYGYTF
NA | TRBJ2-6 | TRBV5-1 | NA | TGCGCCAGCAGAGAGGGTTTTGGGGCCAACGTCCTGACTTTC | CASREGFGANVLTF
NA | TRBJ1-4 | TRBV27 | NA | TGTGCCAGCGGCCCGCCGACTAATGAAAAACTGTTTTTT | CASGPPTNEKLFF
NA | TRBJ2-3 | TRBV27 | NA | TGTGCCAGCAGTTTGAATTGGCTAAGCACCGATACGCAGTATTTT | CASSLNWLSTDTQYF
NA | TRBJ1-5 | TRBV19 | NA | TGTGCCAGTAGTATACGGCTAAGCAATCAGCCCCAGCATTTT | CASSIRLSNQPQHF
NA | TRBJ1-1 | TRBV6-5 | NA | TGTGCCAGCAGCACCGGGTCGCCGAACACTGAAGCTTTCTTT | CASSTGSPNTEAFF
NA | TRBJ2-7 | TRBV18 | NA | TGTGCCAGCTCGGGGGGGCGGGAGCCTCCCTACGAGCAGTACTTC | CASSGGREPPYEQYF
NA | TRBJ2-3 | TRBV27 | NA | TGTGCCAGCAGTCTTTCCCCTCTTAGCACAGATACGCAGTATTTT | CASSLSPLSTDTQYF
TRBD2 | TRBJ2-7 | TRBV5-1 | NA | TGCGCCAGCAGCTTGAAAGGACTAGCGGGCTACGAGCAGTACTTC | CASSLKGLAGYEQYF
NA | TRBJ2-3 | TRBV7-9 | NA | TGTGCCACCCAGGGGCGGGACCTCACAGATACGCAGTATTTT | CATQGRDLTDTQYF
NA | TRBJ1-1 | TRBV7-3 | NA | TGTGCCAGCAGCCTCAACGGACTTCTGAACACTGAAGCTTTCTTT | CASSLNGLLNTEAFF
NA | TRBJ1-2 | TRBV28 | NA | TGTGCCAGCAGGACCGGGATTTCCTATGGCTACACCTTC | CASRTGISYGYTF
NA | TRBJ2-7 | TRBV18 | NA | TGTGCCAGCGGGCTTGGCGGGGCCTACGAGCAGTACTTC | CASGLGGAYEQYF
NA | TRBJ1-3 | TRBV28 | NA | TGTGTCGTTGGGGGAAACACCATATATTTT | CVVGGNTIYF
NA | TRBJ2-3 | TRBV4-1 | NA | TGCGCCAGCAGCCAAGATGTAGGCTACATCACAGATACGCAGTATTTT | CASSQDVGYITDTQYF
NA | TRBJ1-6 | TRBV5-1 | NA | TGCGCCAGCAGCTTGGCGGGTCACAGGACGGATACCTATAATTCACCCCTCCACTTT | CASSLAGHRTDTYNSPLHF
NA | TRBJ2-5 | TRBV5-5 | NA | TGTGCCAGCAGCAGGGACTGGACCGCGGAGACCCAGTACTTC | CASSRDWTAETQYF
NA | TRBJ1-6 | TRBV3-1/TRBV3-2 | NA | TGTGCCAGCAGCCAAGGGTCGGGCCGGGGATCACCCCTCCACTTT | CASSQGSGRGSPLHF
NA | TRBJ1-1 | TRBV18 | NA | TGTGCCAGCTCACGTGCAGAGATGAACACTGAAGCTTTCTTT | CASSRAEMNTEAFF
NA | TRBJ1-1 | TRBV11-2 | NA | TGTGCCAGCAGCCCCCCGGGGGGATCGTATGCTTTCTTT | CASSPPGGSYAFF
TRBD2 | TRBJ2-3 | TRBV4-3 | NA | TGCGCCAGCAGCCAAATTAGCGGGAGGACCACAGATACGCAGTATTTT | CASSQISGRTTDTQYF
TRBD1 | TRBJ2-7 | TRBV13 | NA | TGTGCCAGCAGCTTAGTTCGCAGGGGGTCCTACGAGCAGTACTTC | CASSLVRRGSYEQYF
NA | TRBJ2-1 | TRBV4-3 | once | TGCGCCAGCAGCCAGCGGGCCCGGAATGAGCAGTTCTTC | CASSQRARNEQFF
TRBD2 | TRBJ2-7 | TRBV27 | NA | TGTGCCAGCAGTCGAGCGGGGAATGCTCATTACGAGCAGTACTTC | CASSRAGNAHYEQYF
NA | TRBJ1-4 | TRBV28 | NA | TGTGCCAGCAGTTCGACATCGCCCTCTGAAAAACTGTTTTTT | CASSSTSPSEKLFF
NA | TRBJ2-2 | TRBV2 | NA | TGTGCCAGCAGATGGGACTCGCGGAGCGGGGAGCTGTTTTTT | CASRWDSRSGELFF
NA | TRBJ1-1 | TRBV6-5 | NA | TGTGCCAGCACTCGGACCCTATCGGGTACTGAAGCTTTCTTT | CASTRTLSGTEAFF
TRBD1 | TRBJ2-6 | TRBV30 | few | TGTGCCTGGAGCGGACAGGGCGCGGCTGGGGCCAACGTCCTGACTTTC | CAWSGQGAAGANVLTF
NA | TRBJ2-3 | TRBV3-1/TRBV3-2 | NA | TGTGCCAGCAGCCAAAGTCAGTCCAGGGGGGCTAGCACAGATACGCAGTATTTT | CASSQSQSRGASTDTQYF
NA | TRBJ1-1 | TRBV28 | NA | TGTGCCAGCAGTTTGTTGGGGAGCACTGAAGCTTTCTTT | CASSLLGSTEAFF
TRBD1 | TRBJ1-5 | TRBV19 | NA | TGTGCCAGTAGTCCGGACAGGACCGAGAGGCCCCAGCATTTT | CASSPDRTERPQHF